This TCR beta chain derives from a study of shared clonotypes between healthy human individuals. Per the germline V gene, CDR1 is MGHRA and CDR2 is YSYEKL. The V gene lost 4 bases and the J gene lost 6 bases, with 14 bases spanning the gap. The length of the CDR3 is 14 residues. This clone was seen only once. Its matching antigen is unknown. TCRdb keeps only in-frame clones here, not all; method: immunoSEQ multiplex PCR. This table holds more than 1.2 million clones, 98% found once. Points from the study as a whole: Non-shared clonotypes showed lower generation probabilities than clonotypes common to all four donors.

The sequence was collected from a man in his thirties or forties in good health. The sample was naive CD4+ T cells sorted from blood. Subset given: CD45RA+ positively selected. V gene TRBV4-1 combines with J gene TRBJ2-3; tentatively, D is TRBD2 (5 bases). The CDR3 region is CASSPDPPGDTQYF. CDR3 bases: TGCGCCAGCAGCCCGGACCCGCCGGGGGATACGCAGTATTTT.